This T cell receptor beta chain was identified in a study of response to subunit inactivated influenza vaccine. TCRdb redid the calling of the RT-PCR reads with MiXCR, one entry per CDR3 protein. The table has roughly 670,000 distinct CDR3 sequences, 14% seen once. V trimming: 6 bases; J trimming: 5 bases; junction bases outside the gene matches: 8. CDR3 length: 16 amino acids. General study points: Researchers suggested that each seasonal influenza vaccination recruits few new T cells.

Comment on this clonotype: Its antigen is undetermined.

Sequencing used PBMCs from blood, obtained roughly 15 days before vaccination. This TCR derives from a man aged 45-60 years who received an inactivated influenza vaccine. The chain links TRBV12-3 or TRBV12-4 to TRBJ2-5, with 14 bases aligning to TRBD2. CDR3 DNA sequence: TGTGCCAGCAGCCTCGGGACTAGCGGGAGAACGGAGACCCAGTACTTC. Translation: CASSLGTSGRTETQYF.